The 8 T cell receptor beta chains in this list originate from one sample, sequenced in a study of regulatory T cells in long-lasting Graves disease. Regarding time point: persistent/refractory GD, antithyroid drugs over 5 years with positive TRAb. The authors made the TCR library using RNA they extracted from PBMCs. With iRepertoire HTBI primers and Arm-PCR of CDR3 regions, TCR beta libraries were built. TCRdb re-called the multiplex PCR reads with MiXCR, one entry per CDR3 protein. The sample holds 600,000 to 850,000 distinct CDR3 sequences; 25% to 35% are singletons and the top ten take about 42%. This sample comprised peripheral blood mononuclear cells (PBMCs), obtained when the disease was refractory, from a patient treated with antithyroid drugs. The origin of the receptors is a female donor with Graves disease.

The J gene is TRBJ2-7, the V gene TRBV20-1; possibly TRBD2 for D (5 bases). The CDR3 length is 13 residues. Trimming took 6 bases from V and 3 from J, leaving 15 bases between them. In germline, CDR1 is DFQATT, CDR2 SNEGSKA (reference sequence). Here the CDR3 DNA reads TGCAGTGCGCTTTCCGCAGGAGGCTACGAGCAGTACTTC. It specifies CSALSAGGYEQYF.

This clonotype was seen a handful of times. The CDR3 DNA reads as TGTGCCAGTAGTATAGGGACGGGGTTCCAAGAGACCCAGTACTTC. Protein product: CASSIGTGFQETQYF. The chain uses TRBV19 and TRBJ2-5; a possible D gene is TRBD2 (5 bases). V shed 1 base and J shed 1 base, with 10 bases lying between them. This CDR3 region has 15 residues. Per germline, CDR1 LNHDA and CDR2 SQIVND (reference sequence). Supplemented by reference TRBV19 and TRBJ2-5, the full variable domain reads DGGITQSPKYLFRKEGQNVTLSCEQNLNHDAMYWYRQDPGQGLRLIYYSQIVNDFQKGDIAEGYSVSREKKESFPLTVTSAQKNPTAFYLCASSIGTGFQETQYFGPGTRLLVL.

This clonotype was counted only a few times. The chain recombines TRBV4-1 with TRBJ1-4; no clear D gene. Trimming removed 0 bases at V and 3 bases at J, with 11 bases between. Looked up from germline, CDR1 is MGHRA and CDR2 is YSYEKL. This CDR3 has 16 residues. The CDR3 bases are TGCGCCAGCAGCCAAGATCAAGGGAGGCCTAATGAAAAACTGTTTTTT. Amino acids: CASSQDQGRPNEKLFF.

The chain joins TRBV5-1 to TRBJ1-1; D not resolved. The CDR3 covers 15 residues. Germline V gene data show CDR1 as SGHRS and CDR2 as YFSETQ. The V end lost 0 bases, the J end lost 3 bases, and 12 bases lay between the germline ends. The CDR3 DNA reads as TGCGCCAGCAGCTTGGGTTGGGTTGGGGACACTGAAGCTTTCTTT. Residues: CASSLGWVGDTEAFF.

The chain links TRBV27 to TRBJ2-7; TRBD1 agrees at 8 bases. Unmatched junction bases numbered 8, after V lost 1 base and J lost 6 bases. Looked up from germline, CDR1 is MNHEY and CDR2 is SMNVEV (reference sequence). This CDR3 region has 15 residues. CDR3 region: CASSLFSAGGSEQYF. CDR3 nucleotides: TGTGCCAGCAGTTTATTCTCCGCAGGGGGCTCCGAGCAGTACTTC.

Comment on this clonotype: With a much larger clone just one base away, this may be a read error. This chain uses TRBV12-3 or TRBV12-4 with TRBJ2-7; D gene uncertain. The CDR3 covers 11 residues. Trimming stripped 4 bases from V and 6 bases from J, with 7 bases between. The CDR3 reads CASSWGGEQYF. The CDR3 bases are TGTGCCAGCAGTTGGGGTGGCGAGCAGTACTTC.

This clonotype was detected ten times or more. This chain connects TRBV2 to TRBJ2-7; D is undetermined. This CDR3 is 13 amino acids long. CDR1 SNHLY and CDR2 FYNNEI come from the germline V gene. The germline V and J ends were trimmed by 6 bases and 1 base, with 10 bases remaining between them. CDR3 amino acids: CASRRALSYEQYF. As DNA, the CDR3 is TGTGCCAGCAGGCGCGCCTTATCCTACGAGCAGTACTTC.

This clonotype was seen only a few times. This chain joins TRBV28 and TRBJ2-7; D unresolved. The CDR3 spans 11 residues. The germline V gene has CDR1 MDHEN and CDR2 SYDVKM. Trimming cost V 2 bases and J 5 bases, with 4 bases left between them. The CDR3 sequence is CASSLQNEQYF. CDR3 coding DNA: TGTGCCAGCAGTTTACAGAACGAGCAGTACTTC.